Following are 19 T cell receptor beta chains from one sample sequenced in a study of T cells in localized non-small cell lung cancer. Clones were sequenced by immunoSEQ multiplex PCR, and TCRdb holds only the in-frame ones, with some missing. The sample records 65,000 to 95,000 clones, about 78% being singletons. The source was PBMCs, collected before any cancer treatment. The receptors were sampled from a man aged 40 to 69 with stage II squamous cell lung carcinoma.

The CDR3 loop reads CASSPGQGFLEQYF. DNA of the CDR3: TGTGCCAGCAGTCCGGGACAGGGTTTCCTGGAGCAGTACTTC. This chain links TRBV5-5 with TRBJ2-7, with 9 bases that match TRBD1. Germline assignment: CDR1 SGHKS and CDR2 YYEKEE (reference sequence). This CDR3 contains 14 residues. Unmatched junction bases numbered 10, after V lost 5 bases and J lost 7 bases.

The chain employs TRBV5-4 and TRBJ2-1; 8 bases line up with TRBD2. J lost 4 bases, V lost 4 bases, and 19 bases had no gene match. The CDR3 runs 19 residues. Germline V gene data show CDR1 as SGHNT and CDR2 as YYREEE (reference sequence). CDR3 in DNA: TGTGCCAGCAGCCTTCAGCGGGAGTACTCACGCTATATATACAATGAGCAGTTCTTC. It encodes CASSLQREYSRYIYNEQFF.

The chain has TRBV6-1 and TRBJ1-1; 7 bases align to TRBD1. This CDR3 region has 15 residues. Per the germline V gene, CDR1 is MNHNS and CDR2 is SASEGT. The junction had 5 bases not matched to a gene; V was cut back by 2 bases and J by 2 bases. The CDR3 spells CASSENWTGNTEAFF. The CDR3 region has the DNA TGTGCCAGCAGTGAAAATTGGACAGGAAACACTGAAGCTTTCTTT.

This rearrangement joins TRBV9 to TRBJ2-1; 10 bases are shared with TRBD2. The CDR3 totals 14 residues. Germline values: CDR1 SGDLS, CDR2 YYNGEE. J lost 8 bases, V lost 0 bases, and 2 bases had no gene match. For the CDR3, the DNA is TGTGCCAGCAGCGTAGCTAGCGGGAGTGATGAGCAGTTCTTC. Protein: CASSVASGSDEQFF. Combining the CDR3 with reference TRBV9 and TRBJ2-1 gives the whole variable domain DSGVTQTPKHLITATGQRVTLRCSPRSGDLSVYWYQQSLDQGLQFLIQYYNGEERAKGNILERFSAQQFPDLHSELNLSSLELGDSALYFCASSVASGSDEQFFGPGTRLTVL.

The V call is TRBV4-2, the J call TRBJ1-3; 8 nucleotides line up with TRBD1. V dropped 4 bases and J dropped 0; count of bases not matched to a gene: 8. Germline V gene sequence: CDR1 LGHNA, CDR2 YNFKEQ. The length of the CDR3 is 17 residues. CDR3 region: CASSLGTGPLSGNTIYF. In DNA, the CDR3 is TGTGCCAGCAGCCTAGGGACAGGTCCTCTCTCTGGAAACACCATATATTTT.

The chain uses TRBV28 and TRBJ2-7; tentative D call: TRBD1 (6 bases). Germline loops: CDR1 MDHEN, CDR2 SYDVKM. The CDR3 loop spans 14 amino acids. V gave up 7 bases and J gave up 5 bases, with 18 bases separating them. DNA for the CDR3: TGTGCCAGCACCATGTCAACAGGGAGAAACGAGCAGTACTTC. Translating it yields CASTMSTGRNEQYF. Variable domain in full (rest from reference TRBV28 and TRBJ2-7): DVKVTQSSRYLVKRTGEKVFLECVQDMDHENMFWYRQDPGLGLRLIYFSYDVKMKEKGDIPEGYSVSREKKERFSLILESASTNQTSMYLCASTMSTGRNEQYFGPGTRLTVT.

The chain links TRBV11-2 to TRBJ2-3; D unresolved. Germline assignment: CDR1 SGHAT and CDR2 FQNNGV. V lost 0 bases, J lost 2 bases, and 3 bases lay in between. There are 13 residues in the CDR3. The CDR3 protein is CASSLEVTDTQYF. Here the CDR3 DNA reads TGTGCCAGCAGCTTAGAGGTCACAGATACGCAGTATTTT.

V usage is TRBV4-2 and J usage is TRBJ1-2, with D maybe TRBD1 (5 bases). The CDR3 consists of 14 residues. Germline CDR1 is LGHNA and CDR2 is YNFKEQ. V was shortened by 7 bases and J by 8 bases, with 20 bases between the two germline ends. CDR3 region: CASTRDHQMGGYTF. For the CDR3, the DNA is TGTGCCAGCACCCGGGACCATCAAATGGGGGGCTACACCTTC.

The chain has TRBV19 and TRBJ2-7; 7 nucleotides agree with TRBD1. Germline CDR1 is LNHDA and CDR2 is SQIVND (reference sequence). The CDR3 has 13 amino acids. V shed 3 bases and J 4 bases; nucleotides not matched to a gene: 3. CDR3 bases: TGTGCCAGTAGTATGGGACAGCTTTACGAGCAGTACTTC. Translated, it gives CASSMGQLYEQYF.

This chain uses TRBV19 with TRBJ2-5; 8 bases agree with TRBD2. In germline, CDR1 is LNHDA, CDR2 SQIVND (reference sequence). The CDR3 covers 16 residues. V was clipped by 5 bases and J by 4 bases; unmatched bases: 12. CDR3 region: CASSPGIAGSLETQYF. The CDR3 region has the DNA TGTGCCAGTAGTCCTGGGATAGCGGGGTCCCTAGAGACCCAGTACTTC.

This clone was detected only a few times. The gene calls are TRBV7-9 and TRBJ2-7; D may be TRBD1 (7 bases). The V and J ends lost 5 bases and 7 bases respectively, with 12 bases between them. Germline V gene sequence: CDR1 SEHNR, CDR2 FQNEAQ (reference sequence). The CDR3 length is 12 residues. CDR3: CASSRPGGEQYF. Written as DNA, the CDR3 is TGTGCCAGCAGCAGACCAGGGGGGGAGCAGTACTTC. Filled out from reference TRBV7-9 and TRBJ2-7, the complete variable domain reads DTGVSQNPRHKITKRGQNVTFRCDPISEHNRLYWYRQTLGQGPEFLTYFQNEAQLEKSRLLSDRFSAERPKGSFSTLEIQRTEQGDSAMYLCASSRPGGEQYFGPGTRLTVT.

This chain uses TRBV30 with TRBJ2-5, with TRBD1 identical over 8 bases. The last part of the DNA fits TRBJ2-7 better; the J call may be wrong. The V gene's germline CDR1 is GTSNPN and CDR2 SVGIG (reference sequence). The CDR3 length is 13 residues. CDR3 sequence: CASRGRPSYEQYF. The CDR3 coding sequence is TGTGCCTCCAGGGGGCGGCCCAGCTACGAGCAGTACTTC.

There are a few counts of this clone. The V and J genes are TRBV28 and TRBJ2-3; 8 bases fit TRBD1. This CDR3 region has 14 residues. Germline V gene data show CDR1 as MDHEN and CDR2 as SYDVKM. The V and J ends lost 5 bases and 5 bases, in that order; junction bases with no gene match: 6. The CDR3 sequence is CASSPGGAIDTQYF. The CDR3 bases are TGTGCCAGCAGTCCAGGGGGCGCGATAGATACGCAGTATTTT. Supplemented by reference TRBV28 and TRBJ2-3, the full variable domain reads DVKVTQSSRYLVKRTGEKVFLECVQDMDHENMFWYRQDPGLGLRLIYFSYDVKMKEKGDIPEGYSVSREKKERFSLILESASTNQTSMYLCASSPGGAIDTQYFGPGTRLTVL.

This chain connects TRBV7-7 to TRBJ2-2, with D tentatively TRBD1 or TRBD2 (5 bases each). The CDR3 sequence is 12 residues long. The germline V gene encodes CDR1 SSHAT and CDR2 FNYEAQ (reference sequence). CDR3 in DNA: TGTGCTGTAAAGGGGAGCACCGGGGAGCTGTTTTTT. This encodes CAVKGSTGELFF.

This chain uses TRBV6-6 with TRBJ2-7; 7 nucleotides line up with TRBD2. Germline V gene sequence: CDR1 MNHNY, CDR2 SVGAGI (reference sequence). The trim removed 5 bases at V and 12 bases at J, leaving 22 bases unmatched. The CDR3 totals 16 residues. CDR3 in DNA: TGTGCCAGCAGTGGGGGGATCGGGACTACCCTAAGACGTCTGTACTTC. Translation gives CASSGGIGTTLRRLYF.

The rearrangement links TRBV28 to TRBJ2-2, with 9 bases aligning to TRBD2. The CDR3 totals 16 residues. J gave up 4 bases and V 3 bases, and 6 bases lay outside the gene matches. CDR1 and CDR2 (germline): MDHEN, SYDVKM. This chain's CDR3 is CASSLVDSGSTGELFF. CDR3 DNA sequence: TGTGCCAGCAGTTTGGTGGATAGCGGGAGCACCGGGGAGCTGTTTTTT.

The CDR3 is CASSTGTGSSYEQYF. In nucleotides, the CDR3 is TGCGCCAGCAGCACCGGGACAGGGAGCTCCTACGAGCAGTACTTC. The genes are TRBV5-1 and TRBJ2-7, with 9 bases that match TRBD1. Germline-derived CDR1 and CDR2 are SGHRS and YFSETQ. The V and J ends lost 4 bases and 0 bases, in that order; junction bases with no gene match: 5. The CDR3 covers 15 residues.

The V and J genes are TRBV18 and TRBJ2-3; D gene uncertain. Germline V gives CDR1 KGHSH, CDR2 LQKENI. The V end was cut by 3 bases, the J end by 1 base, with 17 bases between. This CDR3 is 17 amino acids long. CDR3 sequence reads: CASSPPGVGRRTDTQYF. For the CDR3, the DNA is TGTGCCAGCTCACCCCCCGGAGTAGGGCGCCGCACAGATACGCAGTATTTT.

J is TRBJ1-5 and V is TRBV19; the D gene is possibly TRBD1 (6 bases). V lost 1 base and J 2 bases, leaving 6 bases between the germline ends. CDR1 LNHDA and CDR2 SQIVND come from the germline V gene (reference sequence). The CDR3 is 14 residues long. CDR3 coding DNA: TGTGCCAGTAGTATAGCAGGGGGCAATCAGCCCCAGCATTTT. Protein: CASSIAGGNQPQHF.